This T cell receptor (beta chain) was recovered during a study of cytomegalovirus exposure and HLA in healthy donors. Background on the study: Among about 190 million T cells, an earlier analysis found approximately 110 million unique TCR beta sequences.

In this sample, this clone turned up a few times. Its matching antigen is unknown. There are 13 residues in the CDR3. V lost 7 bases, J lost 5 bases, and 17 bases lay in between. Germline V gene data show CDR1 as SQVTM and CDR2 as ANQGSEA. Study outcomes and limitations: Three of the chains that were CMV-associated were confirmed in vitro to be specific for CMV antigens. In presence/absence analyses, roughly uniform sequencing depth across donors was assumed. About 90% or about 30% of the time was how often most TCR beta V segments were productive, according to an earlier analysis.

The study ran its PCR with 60 Vbeta and 13 Jbeta primers. TCRdb's table, derived via immunoSEQ multiplex PCR, lists solely in-frame clones and lacks some. This sample carries about 80,000 clones, under 90% of them seen once, and the ten largest clones take around 32%. The chain employs TRBV29-1 and TRBJ1-1; D call uncertain. The source material was PBMCs. This clonotype was obtained from a man between 45 and 60 years old in good health and CMV-seropositive. CDR3 sequence reads: CSGQQLTQTEAFF. The CDR3 DNA reads TGCAGCGGACAACAGTTAACCCAGACTGAAGCTTTCTTT. The full variable domain, rest sourced from reference TRBV29-1 and TRBJ1-1, is SAVISQKPSRDICQRGTSLTIQCQVDSQVTMMFWYRQQPGQSLTLIATANQGSEATYESGFVIDKFPISRPNLTFSTLTVSNMSPEDSSIYLCSGQQLTQTEAFFGQGTRLTVV.